This record covers a single TCR beta chain. Its antigen has not been determined. Base qualities are not provided; no much larger clone lies one nucleotide away. These data come from a study of blood T cell repertoires in COVID-19 (TCRdb year 2020). Notes on the research overall: The collaborator samples originated in the United States, Italy and Spain and spanned the acute and convalescent phases of COVID-19. The material from the prospective study consisted of cDNA or gDNA derived from T cells, B-cell-depleted T cells, or PBMCs. Deeply sampled blood TCRbeta repertoires from subjects exposed to, actively infected with, or recovered from COVID-19 were included in the dataset. The repertoires were made available in a free public database intended to serve as a resource for research on the immune response to SARS-CoV-2. Samples were obtained from the ongoing ImmuneRACE study (first 160 participants) and from some 1,200 subjects provided by 6 global collaborators. The sample metadata nearly always contained a de-identified subject ID, COVID-19 status, age in years and sex. Where available, HLA class I and class II types were taken from metadata supplied by the sample provider and were not determined by assay-based typing.

From the germline V gene (reference sequence), CDR1 is MNHEY and CDR2 is SMNVEV. Spanning cysteine to phenylalanine, the CDR3 consists of 14 amino acids. The read is trimmed to its CDR3 DNA, 42 bases read in frame from base 1. V is cut by 7 bases and J by 5 bases, and the space between the germline ends is 15 bases. Participants in the prospective study were aged roughly 18 to 100 years, lived in 20 to 30 United States geographic areas, and enrolled through a virtual design. To assign participants to cohorts, the prospective study relied on clinical history that participants themselves reported in a screening survey and a study questionnaire. For ImmuneRACE Cohort 3, a participant was defined as recovered based on two consecutive negative NP/OP PCR tests, clearance by a healthcare professional, or resolution of symptoms. Mobile phlebotomists in the prospective study collected whole blood, serum and a nasopharyngeal or oropharyngeal swab from every participant. Participants in the prospective study had the option to provide additional blood draws and questionnaires over an approximately 2-month period. Prospective study blood samples were shipped either frozen or at room temperature before DNA extraction.

On the study overall, not on this receptor specifically: The amount of clinical and demographic metadata varied by source and participant and was provided uncurated.

TCRbeta CDR3 regions were amplified from genomic DNA by means of the immunoSEQ Assay, a bias-controlled multiplex PCR. In the source study's methods: Within the assay, amplification of reference gene primers was used to estimate how many nucleated cells each sample contained. To quantify the absolute abundance of each unique TCRbeta CDR3 rearrangement, sequence reads were collapsed and filtered. For each sample, productive Simpson clonality was calculated by taking the square root of Simpson's diversity index across productive rearrangements. This immuneACCESS table, as held by TCRdb, lists in-frame sequences with V and J called but not all clones. Of the missing ones, under half trace to an unresolved V gene in checked studies; the others have no known cause. V and J calls and clone size are those listed in that table; D and trimming were worked out from the DNA. The sample data list a few hundred thousand clones, and roughly 90% of these were observed just once. 3% of the sample is taken by the ten largest.

This receptor was taken from a woman aged 25 to 39 who had recovered from COVID-19. The chain was built from TRBV27 and TRBJ2-1; the D segment cannot be called with confidence. Sequenced sample: PBMCs or T cells enriched from blood (not recorded which). In nucleotide form, the sequence is TGTGCCAGCACCCTACACGGGTCAAACAATGAGCAGTTCTTC. Its coded protein is CASTLHGSNNEQFF.